These T cell receptor beta chains were read from a single sample in a study of Graves' ophthalmopathy and Graves' hyperthyroidism. MiXCR, run by TCRdb on the multiplex PCR reads, gives a single entry per CDR3 protein. Counted here are approximately 640,000 distinct CDR3 sequences, more than 40% occurring once; the ten biggest clones make up about 3.3%. What was sequenced was peripheral blood. The receptors come from an adult man with Graves' ophthalmopathy. Each CDR3 is given with its conserved first and last residue. A D gene is named only where the DNA matches it firmly. Not every row has a clone size; where given, it reads once, few, many or a size class.

D gene: .
J gene: TRBJ2-3
V gene: TRBV7-2
clone size: few
CDR3 protein: CASSPLGDTQYF
CDR3 DNA: TGTGCCAGCAGCCCCCTGGGAGATACGCAGTATTTT

D gene: .
J gene: TRBJ2-2
V gene: TRBV5-1
clone size: .
CDR3 protein: CASSLRWGSSPAGELFF
CDR3 DNA: TGCGCCAGCAGCCTGAGGTGGGGGTCCTCCCCTGCCGGGGAGCTGTTTTTT

D gene: .
J gene: TRBJ1-6
V gene: TRBV19
clone size: many
CDR3 protein: CASSSGGPNSPLHF
CDR3 DNA: TGTGCCAGTAGCTCGGGGGGTCCAAATTCACCCCTCCACTTT

D gene: TRBD2
J gene: TRBJ2-5
V gene: TRBV29-1
clone size: few
CDR3 protein: CSVGFGSGGAHRVETQYF
CDR3 DNA: TGCAGCGTTGGATTCGGTAGCGGGGGGGCCCATCGGGTAGAGACCCAGTACTTC

D gene: .
J gene: TRBJ2-7
V gene: TRBV2
clone size: few
CDR3 protein: CASSINRGGEQYF
CDR3 DNA: TGTGCCAGCAGTATCAATAGAGGGGGCGAGCAGTACTTC

D gene: .
J gene: TRBJ1-5
V gene: TRBV15
clone size: many
CDR3 protein: CATSRAGEQPQHF
CDR3 DNA: TGTGCCACCAGCAGAGCAGGAGAGCAGCCCCAGCATTTT

D gene: .
J gene: TRBJ2-7
V gene: TRBV6-5
clone size: .
CDR3 protein: CASRKTPFMYEQYF
CDR3 DNA: TGTGCCAGCAGAAAGACTCCGTTTATGTACGAGCAGTACTTC

D gene: .
J gene: TRBJ1-2
V gene: TRBV7-9
clone size: many
CDR3 protein: CASSSGSSGYTF
CDR3 DNA: TGTGCCAGCAGCTCAGGGTCAAGTGGCTACACCTTC

D gene: TRBD2
J gene: TRBJ2-5
V gene: TRBV5-1
clone size: once
CDR3 protein: CASSFGASGQETQYF
CDR3 DNA: TGCGCCAGCAGCTTTGGGGCTAGCGGGCAAGAGACCCAGTACTTC

D gene: .
J gene: TRBJ2-2
V gene: TRBV2
clone size: many
CDR3 protein: CASRKGGFGELFF
CDR3 DNA: TGTGCCAGCAGGAAGGGGGGCTTCGGGGAGCTGTTTTTT